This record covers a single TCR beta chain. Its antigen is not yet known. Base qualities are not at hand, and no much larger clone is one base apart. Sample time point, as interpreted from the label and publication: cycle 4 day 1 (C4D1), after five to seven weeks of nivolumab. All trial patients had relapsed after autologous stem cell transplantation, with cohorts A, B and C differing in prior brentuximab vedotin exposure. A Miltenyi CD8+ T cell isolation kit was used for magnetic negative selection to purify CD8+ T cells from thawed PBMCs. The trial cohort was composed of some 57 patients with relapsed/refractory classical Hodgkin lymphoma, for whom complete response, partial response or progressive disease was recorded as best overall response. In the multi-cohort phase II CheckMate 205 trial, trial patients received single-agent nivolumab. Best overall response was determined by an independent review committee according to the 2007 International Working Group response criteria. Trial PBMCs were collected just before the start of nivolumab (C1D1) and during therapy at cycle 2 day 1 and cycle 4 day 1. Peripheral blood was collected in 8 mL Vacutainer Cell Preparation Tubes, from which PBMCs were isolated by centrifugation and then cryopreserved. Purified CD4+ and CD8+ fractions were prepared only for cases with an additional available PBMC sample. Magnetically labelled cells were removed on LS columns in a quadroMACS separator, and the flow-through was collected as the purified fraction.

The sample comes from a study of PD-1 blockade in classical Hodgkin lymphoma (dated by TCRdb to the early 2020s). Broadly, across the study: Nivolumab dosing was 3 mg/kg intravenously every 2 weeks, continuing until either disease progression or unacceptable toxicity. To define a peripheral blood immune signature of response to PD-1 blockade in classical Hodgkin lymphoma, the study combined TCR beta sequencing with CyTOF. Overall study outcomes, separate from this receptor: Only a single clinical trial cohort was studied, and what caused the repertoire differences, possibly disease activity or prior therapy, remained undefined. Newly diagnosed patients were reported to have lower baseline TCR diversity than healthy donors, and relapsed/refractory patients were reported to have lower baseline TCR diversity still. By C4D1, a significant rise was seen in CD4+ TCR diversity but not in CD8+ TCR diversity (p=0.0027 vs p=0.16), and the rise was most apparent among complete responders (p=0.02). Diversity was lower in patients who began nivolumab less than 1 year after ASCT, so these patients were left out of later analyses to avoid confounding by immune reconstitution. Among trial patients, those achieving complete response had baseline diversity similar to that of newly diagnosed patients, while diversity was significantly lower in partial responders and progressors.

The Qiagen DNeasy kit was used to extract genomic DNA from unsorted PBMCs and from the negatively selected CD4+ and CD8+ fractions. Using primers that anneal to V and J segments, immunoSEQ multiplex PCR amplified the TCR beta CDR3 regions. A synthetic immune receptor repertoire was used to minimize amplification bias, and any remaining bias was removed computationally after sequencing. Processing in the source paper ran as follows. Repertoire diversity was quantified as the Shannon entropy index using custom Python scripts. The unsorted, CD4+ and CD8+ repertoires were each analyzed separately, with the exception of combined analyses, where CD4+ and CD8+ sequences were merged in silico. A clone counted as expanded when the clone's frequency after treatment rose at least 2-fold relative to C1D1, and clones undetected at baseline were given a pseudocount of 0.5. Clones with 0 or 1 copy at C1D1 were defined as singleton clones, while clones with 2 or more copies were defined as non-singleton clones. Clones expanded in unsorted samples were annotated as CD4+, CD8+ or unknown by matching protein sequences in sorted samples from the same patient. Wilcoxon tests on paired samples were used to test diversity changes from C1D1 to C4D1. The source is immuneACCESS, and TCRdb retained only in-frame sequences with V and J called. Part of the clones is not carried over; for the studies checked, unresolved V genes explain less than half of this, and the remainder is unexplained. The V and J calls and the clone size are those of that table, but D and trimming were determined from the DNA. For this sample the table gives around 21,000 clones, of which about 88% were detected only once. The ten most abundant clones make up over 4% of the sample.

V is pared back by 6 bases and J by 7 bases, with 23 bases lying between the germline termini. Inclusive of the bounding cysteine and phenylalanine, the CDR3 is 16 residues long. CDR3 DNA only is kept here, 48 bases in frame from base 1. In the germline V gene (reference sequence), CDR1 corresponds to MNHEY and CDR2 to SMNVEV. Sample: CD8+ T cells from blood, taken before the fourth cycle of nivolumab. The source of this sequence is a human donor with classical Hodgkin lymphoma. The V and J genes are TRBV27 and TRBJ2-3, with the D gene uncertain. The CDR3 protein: CASSAAGRSAHYTQYF. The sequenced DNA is TGTGCCAGCAGCGCCGCTGGGCGGTCTGCACATTATACGCAGTATTTT.